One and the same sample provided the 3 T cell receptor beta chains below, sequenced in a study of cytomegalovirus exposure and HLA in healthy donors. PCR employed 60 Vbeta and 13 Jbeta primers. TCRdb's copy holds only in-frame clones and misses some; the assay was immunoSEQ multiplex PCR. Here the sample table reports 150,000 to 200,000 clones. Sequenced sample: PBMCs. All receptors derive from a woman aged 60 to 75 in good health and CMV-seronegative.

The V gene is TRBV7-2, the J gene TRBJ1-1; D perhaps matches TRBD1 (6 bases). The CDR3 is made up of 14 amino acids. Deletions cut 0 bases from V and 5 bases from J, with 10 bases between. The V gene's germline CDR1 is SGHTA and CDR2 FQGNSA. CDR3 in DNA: TGTGCCAGCAGCTTAGCGCACAGGGAAACTGAAGCTTTCTTT. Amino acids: CASSLAHRETEAFF. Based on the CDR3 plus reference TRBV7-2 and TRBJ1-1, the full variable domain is GAGVSQSPSNKVTEKGKDVELRCDPISGHTALYWYRQSLGQGLEFLIYFQGNSAPDKSGLPSDRFSAERTGGSVSTLTIQRTQQEDSAVYLCASSLAHRETEAFFGQGTRLTVV.

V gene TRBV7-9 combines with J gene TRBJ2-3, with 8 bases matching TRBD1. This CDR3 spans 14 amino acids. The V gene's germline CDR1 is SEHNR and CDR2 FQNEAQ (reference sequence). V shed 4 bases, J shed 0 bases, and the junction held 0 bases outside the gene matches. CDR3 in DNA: TGTGCCAGCAGCTGGACAGGGAGCACAGATACGCAGTATTTT. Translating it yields CASSWTGSTDTQYF.

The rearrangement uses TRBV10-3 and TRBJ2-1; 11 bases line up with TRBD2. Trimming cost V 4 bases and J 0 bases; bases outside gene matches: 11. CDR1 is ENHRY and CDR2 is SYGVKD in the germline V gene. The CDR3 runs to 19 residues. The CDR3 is CAISGRASGRHSSYNEQFF. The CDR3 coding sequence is TGTGCCATCAGTGGAAGGGCTAGCGGGAGGCACAGCTCCTACAATGAGCAGTTCTTC.